Listed below are T cell receptor beta chains from one sample, sequenced in a study of blood T cell repertoires in COVID-19. Clones were sequenced by immunoSEQ multiplex PCR, and TCRdb holds only the in-frame ones, with some missing. The table has some 260,000 clones, about 88% seen once; the top ten hold more than 0.95%. Sequenced material: peripheral blood. The receptors derive from a woman in her thirties or forties who had recovered from COVID-19. The CDR3 runs from the conserved cysteine through the conserved F or W. A D gene is named only where the DNA matches it firmly. The size of a clone is reported for some rows only, either as once, few or many, or as a class for expanded clones.

TRBD1,TRBJ2-1,-,TRBV30,TGTGCCTGGAGTGACACCGGGACAGGGGGATACGAGCAGTTCTTC,CAWSDTGTGGYEQFF
-,TRBJ2-5,-,TRBV7-9,TGTGCCAGCAGCCCCGGGGTAGGAGAGACCCAGTACTTC,CASSPGVGETQYF
TRBD2,TRBJ2-5,-,TRBV5-1,TGCGCCAGCAGCTTGGGCGCTAGCGGTACCTGGGCCCAGTACTTC,CASSLGASGTWAQYF
TRBD2,TRBJ2-1,-,TRBV18,TGTGCCAGCTCACCGAGCGGGAGGGCGCCAGAGGGGCAGTTCTTC,CASSPSGRAPEGQFF
-,TRBJ1-3,-,TRBV21-1,TGTGCCAGCAGCCAAGGGGGCAATTTAAACACCATATATTTT,CASSQGGNLNTIYF
TRBD1,TRBJ2-3,-,TRBV7-3,TGTGCCAGCAGCTTATTAGCAGGGGGAAGTTCAGATACGCAGTATTTT,CASSLLAGGSSDTQYF
-,TRBJ1-2,-,TRBV20-1,TGCAGTGCCAGGGGCTATGGCTACACCTTC,CSARGYGYTF
-,TRBJ2-2,-,TRBV10-3,TGTGCCATCAGTGAGTCGGTGGCAGCCGGGGAGCTGTTTTTT,CAISESVAAGELFF
TRBD1,TRBJ2-7,-,TRBV6-5,TGTGCCAGCAGTTACGGTCGGCAGGGGGACGAGCAGTACTTC,CASSYGRQGDEQYF
TRBD1,TRBJ1-2,-,TRBV4-1,TGCGCCAGCAGCCAACCCAAGGCCGGGACAGGGAAGTATGGCTACACCTTC,CASSQPKAGTGKYGYTF
TRBD2,TRBJ2-2,-,TRBV7-2,TGTGCCAGCACTGGGCGGGAGGCCCGACCCGGGGAGCTGTTTTTT,CASTGREARPGELFF
-,TRBJ1-2,-,TRBV12-5,TGTGCTAGTGGTCCTCCGGGGGTGGAGTACTATGGCTACACCTTC,CASGPPGVEYYGYTF
-,TRBJ2-2,-,TRBV5-1,TGCGCCAGCAGCTTGGGTAGTCCCACCGGGGAGCTGTTTTTT,CASSLGSPTGELFF
-,TRBJ1-4,-,TRBV2,TGTGCCAGCAGGGCACAGTTGACCCATGAAAAACTGTTTTTT,CASRAQLTHEKLFF
TRBD1,TRBJ2-2,-,TRBV6-5,TGTGCCAGCAGTTACTCGCCCACAGGGGTGGCCGGGGAGCTGTTTTTT,CASSYSPTGVAGELFF
TRBD1,TRBJ2-1,-,TRBV7-9,TGTGCCAGCAGCATCCCGACAGGGTCCTACAATGAGCAGTTCTTC,CASSIPTGSYNEQFF
TRBD1,TRBJ1-5,few,TRBV19,TGTGCCAGTAGTATGGGCAGGGGGCTTCAGCCCCAGCATTTT,CASSMGRGLQPQHF
TRBD1,TRBJ1-4,-,TRBV14,TGTGCCAGCCGGGGACAGGGAAATGAAAAACTGTTTTTT,CASRGQGNEKLFF
-,TRBJ2-3,-,TRBV5-1,TGCGCCAGCAGCTTGGGGCCCGCAGGGAATGAGGGCACAGATACGCAGTATTTT,CASSLGPAGNEGTDTQYF
-,TRBJ1-1,-,TRBV19,TGTGCCAGTAGTGTTGAAGGGGGTGGGGCTGAAGCTTTCTTT,CASSVEGGGAEAFF
-,TRBJ2-3,-,TRBV12-3/TRBV12-4,TGTGCCAGCAGTTTACGGGGGGATACGCAGTATTTT,CASSLRGDTQYF
TRBD2,TRBJ2-2,-,TRBV18,TGTGCCAGCTCACCGCTAGCGGGGATAAACACCGGGGAGCTGTTTTTT,CASSPLAGINTGELFF
-,TRBJ1-1,few,TRBV30,TGTGCCTGGAGTCGAACGACAGTGAACACTGAAGCTTTCTTT,CAWSRTTVNTEAFF
-,TRBJ2-7,-,TRBV9,TGTGCCAGCAGCGTGGGCCACGGAGGGACCTACGAGCAGTACTTC,CASSVGHGGTYEQYF
TRBD1,TRBJ1-2,-,TRBV7-3,TGTGCCAGCAGCGACAGGGGAAAGGATGGCTACACCTTC,CASSDRGKDGYTF
-,TRBJ1-2,-,TRBV14,TGTGCCAGCAGCCAACTGAAGCGGTCGGGCTACACCTTC,CASSQLKRSGYTF
-,TRBJ1-4,-,TRBV5-4,TGTGCCAGCAGCTTGGGGGAGGGGAGCCTACAAAATTTT,CASSLGEGSLQNF
TRBD2,TRBJ2-1,-,TRBV25-1,TGTGCCAGCAGCCCCCCGGGACTAGCGGGAGCGTTTGAGCAGTTCTTC,CASSPPGLAGAFEQFF
-,TRBJ2-5,-,TRBV24-1,TGTGCCACCCGCCTGGGGGGTGGGGAGACCCAGTACTTC,CATRLGGGETQYF
-,TRBJ2-1,-,TRBV27,TGTGTCAGCAGTCCCCCCCAGGGGGGTGAGCAGTTCTTC,CVSSPPQGGEQFF
-,TRBJ1-1,-,TRBV6-5,TGTGCCAGCAGTTCCACCTCTAGGCGGACTGAAGCTTTCTTT,CASSSTSRRTEAFF
-,TRBJ2-3,-,TRBV5-5,TGTGCCAGCAGCTTGGAGCCTACCTGGGATACGCAGTATTTT,CASSLEPTWDTQYF
TRBD1,TRBJ2-3,-,TRBV19,TGTGCCAGTAGCCCAAGGACAGGGAACCCAGATACGCAGTATTTT,CASSPRTGNPDTQYF
-,TRBJ2-3,once,TRBV7-9,TGTGCCAGCAGGGGGGCGACAGATACGCAGTATTTT,CASRGATDTQYF
-,TRBJ1-5,-,TRBV19,TGTGCCAGTAGCACTGGGACAAGGCGGTATCAGCCCCAGCATTTT,CASSTGTRRYQPQHF
-,TRBJ1-2,-,TRBV3-1/TRBV3-2,TGTGCCAGCAGCACTCAAGCCGGGGGGGGGAACTATGGCTACACCTTC,CASSTQAGGGNYGYTF
-,TRBJ2-1,-,TRBV11-3,TGTGCCAGCAGCCGCCCTAGCATGGGTGAGCAGTTCTTC,CASSRPSMGEQFF
-,TRBJ2-5,-,TRBV5-1,TGCGCCAGCAGCCCTTGGGGCCCCCAAGAGACCCAGTACTTC,CASSPWGPQETQYF
-,TRBJ2-1,-,TRBV25-1,TGTGCCAGCAGTCCCGGGCGTGGGGCTTACAATGAGCAGTTCTTC,CASSPGRGAYNEQFF
-,TRBJ2-3,-,TRBV27,TGTGCCAGCACCAACTGGGATACGCAGTATTTT,CASTNWDTQYF
-,TRBJ2-7,-,TRBV28,TGTGCCAGCAGGTTCCCCCTGGGGGCCGGGTACGAGCAGTACTTC,CASRFPLGAGYEQYF
-,TRBJ2-3,-,TRBV6-5,TGTGCCAGCAGCCCAAGCAGGGGTATCCCAGATACGCAGTATTTT,CASSPSRGIPDTQYF
-,TRBJ1-3,-,TRBV6-5,TGTGCCAGCAGAATGCAGGGGGGAAACACCATATATTTT,CASRMQGGNTIYF
-,TRBJ1-5,few,TRBV19,TGTGCCAGTAGTATTGGTGGGGGGGGCAATCAGCCCCAGCATTTT,CASSIGGGGNQPQHF
-,TRBJ2-7,-,TRBV7-2,TGTGCCAGCAGCTTATGGCCCTTGGGGGACACCATCTCCTACGAGCAGTACTTC,CASSLWPLGDTISYEQYF